A selection of T cell receptor beta chains follows, all from one sample in a study of blood T cell repertoires in COVID-19. TCRdb's table, derived via immunoSEQ multiplex PCR, lists solely in-frame clones and lacks some. This table holds 130,000 or so clones, around 81% found once. Material for sequencing was peripheral blood. These receptor sequences come from a woman aged 55-70 years with active or convalescent COVID-19. The CDR3 runs from the conserved cysteine through the conserved F or W. Fields, in order: V gene, clone size, D gene, J gene, CDR3 DNA, CDR3 protein. A D gene is named only where the DNA matches it firmly. Clone size is not always given. Where it is, it says once, few, many or a class for expanded clones.

TRBV30,-,-,TRBJ1-1,TGTGCCTGGAGTGTATCCGGGGGGAACACTGAAGCTTTCTTT,CAWSVSGGNTEAFF
TRBV2,-,TRBD2,TRBJ2-3,TGTGCCAGCCCTGGCGGGAGTATCTCAGATACGCAGTATTTT,CASPGGSISDTQYF
TRBV7-2,few,-,TRBJ2-7,TGTGCCAGCAGCTTAGAACAGGGCTACGAGCAGTACTTC,CASSLEQGYEQYF
TRBV28,-,TRBD2,TRBJ2-4,TGTGCCAGTGATAGCGGGAGGGCCCCCAAAAACATTCAGTACTTC,CASDSGRAPKNIQYF
TRBV6-2/TRBV6-3,few,TRBD2,TRBJ2-7,TGTGCCAGCAGCCGCGGACTAGCGGGAGGTTACGAGCAGTACTTC,CASSRGLAGGYEQYF
TRBV5-4,-,TRBD1,TRBJ2-3,TGTGCCAGCAGCTCGGGACAGGGGTCCCTAAGCACAGATACGCAGTATTTT,CASSSGQGSLSTDTQYF
TRBV7-2,once,-,TRBJ2-2,TGTGCCAGCAGCTTAGCGCTCGGTACCGGGGAGCTGTTTTTT,CASSLALGTGELFF
TRBV7-2,-,TRBD1,TRBJ1-2,TGTGCCAGCAGCATGACCCCCGACAGGGAGAATGGCTACACCTTC,CASSMTPDRENGYTF
TRBV6-2/TRBV6-3,-,-,TRBJ2-2,TGTGCCAGCAGTCGCCGAGGAAACACCGGGGAGCTGTTTTTT,CASSRRGNTGELFF
TRBV4-1,-,TRBD1,TRBJ2-7,TGCGCCAGCAGCCAAACCGGGACAGGGGACCCTTTCTACGAGCAGTACTTC,CASSQTGTGDPFYEQYF
TRBV29-1,-,-,TRBJ2-7,TGCAGCGCTCGGGGGAGTTCCTACGAGCAGTACTTC,CSARGSSYEQYF
TRBV2,-,-,TRBJ1-1,TGTGCCAGTTTAGAGGACACTGAAGCTTTCTTT,CASLEDTEAFF
TRBV6-5,once,TRBD1,TRBJ1-3,TGTGCCAGCAGAGGACAGGGGGCGGGAGGAAACACCATATATTTT,CASRGQGAGGNTIYF
TRBV10-3,once,-,TRBJ2-1,TGTGCCATCAGTGGGGGGACGGGGGATGAGCAGTTCTTC,CAISGGTGDEQFF
TRBV2,-,-,TRBJ2-3,TGTGCCAGCAGTGGAGGCCGCCGCACAGATACGCAGTATTTT,CASSGGRRTDTQYF
TRBV4-1,-,TRBD1,TRBJ1-1,TGCGCCAGCAGCCCCACCAGGGGGCGAAAGGTGAACACTGAAGCTTTCTTT,CASSPTRGRKVNTEAFF
TRBV13,-,TRBD1,TRBJ1-2,TGTGCCAGCAGCTTATGGGGACAGGGCTTCGAACGTTATGGCTACACCTTC,CASSLWGQGFERYGYTF
TRBV9,-,-,TRBJ2-1,TGTGCCAGCAGCGAAACTAGCTCCTACAATGAGCAGTTCTTC,CASSETSSYNEQFF
TRBV5-6,-,TRBD2,TRBJ2-1,TGTGCCAGCAGCTTAGGGACTAGCGGGAGAATAGAGCAGTTCTTC,CASSLGTSGRIEQFF
TRBV24-1,-,-,TRBJ2-3,TGTGCCACCAGTGATGCCAGGGGGGGCACAGATACGCAGTATTTT,CATSDARGGTDTQYF
TRBV19,-,-,TRBJ1-2,TGTGCCAGCAGCCCGACAGGAATTAGCTATGGCTACACCTTC,CASSPTGISYGYTF
TRBV6-5,-,TRBD1,TRBJ2-2,TGTGCCAGCAGCCCCGGACAGGGGGACACCGGGGAGCTGTTTTTT,CASSPGQGDTGELFF
TRBV5-4,-,-,TRBJ2-2,TGTGCCAGCAGCTTGGAAGGGGCCGGGGAGCTGTTTTTT,CASSLEGAGELFF
TRBV19,-,TRBD1,TRBJ1-5,TGTGCCAGTATTGACAGGGCGGGCAATCAGCCCCAGCATTTT,CASIDRAGNQPQHF
TRBV6-5,-,TRBD1,TRBJ1-1,TGTGCCAGCGCAGACAGGGGACAAGGGAACACTGAAGCTTTCTTT,CASADRGQGNTEAFF
TRBV10-2,-,-,TRBJ1-1,TGCGCCAGCAGTGAGGTAACAAACACTGAAGCTTTCTTT,CASSEVTNTEAFF
TRBV2,-,TRBD1,TRBJ1-1,TGTGCCAGCAGTGACGGGGGACAGGGGCGTAGTAAGTCTGAAGCTTTCTTT,CASSDGGQGRSKSEAFF
TRBV7-2,-,-,TRBJ1-2,TGTGCCAGCAGCTTAGTTAGTCCCAGGGTGTCCCCCTCCTATGGCTACACCTTC,CASSLVSPRVSPSYGYTF
TRBV5-4,-,-,TRBJ2-1,TGTGCCAGCAGCTTGGGAGGATACCACAATGAGCAGTTCTTC,CASSLGGYHNEQFF
TRBV10-3,-,TRBD2,TRBJ2-3,TGTGCCATCAGTGACTGGGAGCGGGGGGCCACAGATACGCAGTATTTT,CAISDWERGATDTQYF
TRBV10-2,-,-,TRBJ2-7,TGCGCCAGCAGTAGTCAGGTACCCTACGAGCAGTACTTC,CASSSQVPYEQYF
TRBV28,-,-,TRBJ1-1,TGTGCCAGCAGAAACCAGGGGCGGATGAACACTGAAGCTTTCTTT,CASRNQGRMNTEAFF
TRBV24-1,-,TRBD2,TRBJ2-3,TGTGCCACCAGTCTAGCGGGAGGACTAACAGATACGCAGTATTTT,CATSLAGGLTDTQYF
TRBV28,-,TRBD1,TRBJ2-3,TGTGCCAGCACCCTTCAAGAGGGGGCCTCAGATACGCAGTATTTT,CASTLQEGASDTQYF
TRBV7-6,-,-,TRBJ2-3,TGTGCCAGCAGCTTATACGTAGCCAGCGATACGCAGTATTTT,CASSLYVASDTQYF